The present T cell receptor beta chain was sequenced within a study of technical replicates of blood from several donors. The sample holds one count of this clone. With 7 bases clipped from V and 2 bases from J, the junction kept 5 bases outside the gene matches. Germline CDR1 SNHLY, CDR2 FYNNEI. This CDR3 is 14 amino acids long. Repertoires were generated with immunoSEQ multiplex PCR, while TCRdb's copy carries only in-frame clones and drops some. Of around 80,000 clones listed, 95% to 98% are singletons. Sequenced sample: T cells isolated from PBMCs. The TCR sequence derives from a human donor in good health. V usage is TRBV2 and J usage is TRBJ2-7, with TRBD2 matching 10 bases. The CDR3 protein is CASIPTSGAYEQYF. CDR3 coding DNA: TGTGCCAGCATTCCCACTAGCGGGGCCTACGAGCAGTACTTC. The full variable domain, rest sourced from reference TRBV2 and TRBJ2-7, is EPEVTQTPSHQVTQMGQEVILRCVPISNHLYFYWYRQILGQKVEFLVSFYNNEISEKSEIFDDQFSVERPDGSNFTLKIRSTKLEDSAMYFCASIPTSGAYEQYFGPGTRLTVT.